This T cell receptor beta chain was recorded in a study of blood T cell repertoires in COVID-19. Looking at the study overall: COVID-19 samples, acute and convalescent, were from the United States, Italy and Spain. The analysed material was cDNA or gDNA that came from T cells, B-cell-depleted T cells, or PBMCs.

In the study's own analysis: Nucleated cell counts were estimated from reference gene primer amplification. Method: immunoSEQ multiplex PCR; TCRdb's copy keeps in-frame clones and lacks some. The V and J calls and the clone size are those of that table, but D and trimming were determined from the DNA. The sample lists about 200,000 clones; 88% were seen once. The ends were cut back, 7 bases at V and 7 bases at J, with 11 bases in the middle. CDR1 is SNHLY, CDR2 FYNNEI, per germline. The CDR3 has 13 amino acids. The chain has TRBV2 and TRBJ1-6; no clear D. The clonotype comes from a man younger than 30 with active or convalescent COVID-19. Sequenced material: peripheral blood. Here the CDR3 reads CASIYRTNSPLHF. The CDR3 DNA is TGTGCCAGCATTTACAGAACGAATTCACCCCTCCACTTT.